The present TCR beta chain was sequenced within a study of OX40 agonist ivuxolimab in advanced cancers. Study context: The dose-escalation group included hepatocellular carcinoma, melanoma, renal cell carcinoma and head and neck cancer. Study-wide points: Expanded clones were, on average, more numerous in CD8+ T cells than in CD4+.

CDR1 and CDR2 from the germline V gene are MNHEY and SMNVEV (reference sequence). The CDR3 consists of 14 residues. V dropped 6 bases and J dropped 4 bases, with 15 bases sitting between them. Comments on this clone: Its antigen is currently unknown.

The method was immunoSEQ multiplex PCR; TCRdb's version includes in-frame clones alone and lacks a portion of them. This sample has about 25,000 clones, with 70% to 90% found just once. The TCR sequence derives from an adult with an advanced solid tumor such as melanoma, head and neck, liver or kidney cancer. The rearrangement links TRBV27 to TRBJ1-1; possible D gene TRBD1, 5 bases. Sequencing used CD4+ or CD8+ T cells sorted from blood, obtained in a trial of the OX40 agonist ivuxolimab. The CDR3 region is CASSPTAGGTEAFF. The CDR3 DNA sequence: TGTGCCAGCAGCCCGACTGCGGGGGGCACTGAAGCTTTCTTT.